These 27 T cell receptor beta chains originate from one sample sequenced in a study of blood T cell repertoires in COVID-19. The data were produced by immunoSEQ multiplex PCR, yet TCRdb's version contains in-frame clones alone and is incomplete. The sample shows around 470,000 clones, 75% to 90% of them seen only once. Sequenced input: peripheral blood. Receptors originate from a man aged 18-30 years with COVID-19, enrolled during active disease.

The chain carries TRBV12-5 and TRBJ2-7, with unresolved D. In germline, CDR1 is LGHNT, CDR2 FRNRAP. V gave up 6 bases and J gave up 5 bases, with 20 bases separating them. The CDR3 totals 15 residues. CDR3 nucleotides: TGTGCTAGTGGCTCAACTATACGGTCCCTAAACGAGCAGTACTTC. This sequence encodes CASGSTIRSLNEQYF.

The V call is TRBV6-2 or TRBV6-3, the J call TRBJ1-2; D gene unclear. Germline assignment: CDR1 MNHEY and CDR2 SVGEGT. V dropped 5 bases and J dropped 8 bases, with 15 bases sitting between them. The CDR3 covers 13 residues. This CDR3 reads CASSPDSTRGYTF. As DNA, the CDR3 is TGTGCCAGCAGTCCCGACTCCACCCGGGGCTACACCTTC.

The chain joins TRBV1 to TRBJ2-2; TRBD2 reflects the table's D call only, with no check against the DNA. TRBV1 constitutes a pseudogene. The CDR3 extends over 18 amino acids. CDR3: CTSSQGILERGGVGELFF. CDR3 in DNA: TGCACCAGCAGCCAAGGTATATTAGAACGGGGAGGGGTCGGGGAGCTGTTTTTT.

J is TRBJ1-4 and V is TRBV27; D not resolved. The CDR3 contains 15 residues. From germline, CDR1 is MNHEY and CDR2 SMNVEV (reference sequence). V shed 2 bases and J shed 1 base, with 8 bases lying between them. The DNA of the CDR3 is TGTGCCAGCAGTTTAGGTACGGGAACTAATGAAAAACTGTTTTTT. This codes for CASSLGTGTNEKLFF.

This chain links TRBV6-5 with TRBJ2-7, with TRBD1 matching over 9 bases. Trimming removed 2 bases from V and 1 base from J; junction bases left unmatched: 3. The CDR3 is 15 residues long. Germline V CDR1 and CDR2: MNHEY, SVGAGI. The CDR3 region is CASSYRTGESYEQYF. DNA of the CDR3: TGTGCCAGCAGTTACAGGACAGGGGAATCCTACGAGCAGTACTTC.

This chain connects TRBV4-2 to TRBJ2-6, with D hard to call. The V gene's germline CDR1 is LGHNA and CDR2 YNFKEQ. Trimming took 0 bases from V and 1 from J, leaving 13 bases between them. The CDR3 has 18 amino acids. The CDR3 coding sequence is TGTGCCAGCAGCCAAGAGGCGACGTGGCGGTCTGGGGCCAACGTCCTGACTTTC. Translation: CASSQEATWRSGANVLTF.

This clone was recorded once. This rearrangement joins TRBV12-5 to TRBJ2-2; TRBD1 matches at 11 bases. V was pared by 6 bases and J by 3 bases, with 3 bases of the junction left unmatched. The CDR3 runs 15 residues. Germline values: CDR1 LGHNT, CDR2 FRNRAP. The DNA of the CDR3 is TGTGCTAGTGGCCGGGGACAGGGGGACACCGGGGAGCTGTTTTTT. Its protein product is CASGRGQGDTGELFF.

This clone appeared once. The V gene is TRBV7-3, the J gene TRBJ2-3; tentatively, D is TRBD1 (5 bases). The germline V gene has CDR1 SGHTA and CDR2 FQGTGA. The CDR3 totals 15 residues. Trimming cost V 3 bases and J 1 base, with 11 bases left between them. CDR3 DNA sequence: TGTGCCAGCAGCTTGCAGGGCGGTGGCACAGATACGCAGTATTTT. It yields the protein CASSLQGGGTDTQYF.

The rearrangement joins TRBV2 to TRBJ2-3; 11 positions agree with TRBD2. The CDR3 covers 14 residues. Germline trimming cut 11 bases from V and 2 bases from J; bases unmatched to any gene: 6. CDR1 is SNHLY and CDR2 is FYNNEI in the germline V gene. CDR3 DNA sequence: TGTGCCGTCGATAGCGGGAGGGCCACAGATACGCAGTATTTT. Translation gives CAVDSGRATDTQYF.

The chain recombines TRBV12-3 or TRBV12-4 with TRBJ2-7; no firm D call. The CDR3 spans 13 residues. The V end was cut by 2 bases, the J end by 0 bases, with 5 bases between. The CDR3 nucleotides are TGTGCCAGCAGTTTACAGGTCTCCTACGAGCAGTACTTC. This sequence encodes CASSLQVSYEQYF.

This rearrangement joins TRBV27 to TRBJ2-1; 15 bases are a match to TRBD2. CDR3 length: 20 residues. J was trimmed by 0 bases and V by 1 base; bases with no gene match: 7. Germline CDR1 is MNHEY and CDR2 is SMNVEV (reference sequence). The DNA of the CDR3 is TGTGCCAGCAGTTTATGGGGACTAGCGGGGGGACCAAGCTCCTACAATGAGCAGTTCTTC. Its protein is CASSLWGLAGGPSSYNEQFF.

The V call is TRBV12-3 or TRBV12-4, the J call TRBJ2-5; D perhaps matches TRBD1 (5 bases). With 4 bases removed from V and 5 bases from J, the gap between germline ends came to 11 bases. The CDR3 totals 13 residues. The CDR3 DNA sequence: TGTGCCAGCAGTTCAGGGAAGAGGGAGACCCAGTACTTC. Protein: CASSSGKRETQYF.

This sequence joins TRBV11-2 and TRBJ2-3; no clear D. V was clipped by 0 bases and J by 6 bases, with 7 bases between them. CDR3 length: 13 residues. CDR1 and CDR2 (germline): SGHAT, FQNNGV. The DNA of the CDR3 is TGTGCCAGCAGCTTAGATCGCAGGGATACGCAGTATTTT. Its protein is CASSLDRRDTQYF.

The rearrangement joins TRBV19 to TRBJ2-1, with 7 bases identical to TRBD2. The CDR3 spans 16 residues. Per germline, CDR1 LNHDA and CDR2 SQIVND (reference sequence). The V and J ends lost 3 bases and 1 base, in that order; junction bases with no gene match: 6. The CDR3 DNA is TGTGCCAGTAGTATTGTGGGGGGAGGGTCCTACAATGAGCAGTTCTTC. This gives the protein CASSIVGGGSYNEQFF.

The CDR3 bases are TGCGCCAGCAGCTTGGCGCCGGGACTAGCGGGTCGTAATGAGCAGTTCTTC. Translating gives CASSLAPGLAGRNEQFF. This chain uses TRBV5-1 with TRBJ2-1, with 12 nucleotides matching TRBD2. Per germline, CDR1 SGHRS and CDR2 YFSETQ. The CDR3 spans 17 residues. Losses at the gene ends were 0 bases for V and 7 bases for J; bases not matched to a gene: 8.

The count of this clone is one. The V call is TRBV19, the J call TRBJ2-2; D possibly corresponds to TRBD2 (6 bases). This CDR3 is 13 amino acids long. Deletions cut 8 bases from V and 4 bases from J, with 11 bases between. Germline-derived CDR1 and CDR2 are LNHDA and SQIVND (reference sequence). The CDR3 loop is CASEGLLTGELFF. In DNA, the CDR3 is TGTGCCAGTGAGGGACTTCTCACCGGGGAGCTGTTTTTT.

The chain links TRBV7-2 to TRBJ2-3, with 7 bases identical to TRBD1. Germline assignment: CDR1 SGHTA and CDR2 FQGNSA. V lost 7 bases, J lost 4 bases, and 14 bases stayed unmatched. CDR3 size: 16 residues. CDR3 sequence: CASNRAPTGSADTQYF. The CDR3 DNA sequence: TGTGCCAGCAACCGGGCCCCGACAGGGTCGGCAGATACGCAGTATTTT.

This clone rates as medium-sized. V usage is TRBV4-2 and J usage is TRBJ2-1, with 8 bases matching TRBD2. The CDR3 has 16 residues. Looked up from germline, CDR1 is LGHNA and CDR2 is YNFKEQ. V shed 0 bases, J shed 4 bases, and the junction held 5 bases outside the gene matches. The CDR3 DNA sequence: TGTGCCAGCAGCCAAGATCTGAGCGGGGGATACAATGAGCAGTTCTTC. This gives the protein CASSQDLSGGYNEQFF.

The rearrangement uses TRBV7-9 and TRBJ2-3; 7 bases align to TRBD1. V was pared by 2 bases and J by 1 base, with 6 bases of the junction left unmatched. Germline CDR1 SEHNR, CDR2 FQNEAQ (reference sequence). CDR3 length: 16 residues. Written as DNA, the CDR3 is TGTGCCAGCAGCTTAAATCGACAGGGAGGCACAGATACGCAGTATTTT. Protein product: CASSLNRQGGTDTQYF.

Comments on this clone: The same CDR3 is also encoded by other DNA sequences in this sample. The J gene is TRBJ2-7, the V gene TRBV11-3; D gene unclear. Germline CDR1 is SGHNT and CDR2 is YENEEA. The CDR3 has 12 residues. The V gene lost 0 bases and the J gene lost 4 bases, with 4 bases spanning the gap. The CDR3 sequence: CASSLDTYEQYF. The CDR3 region has the DNA TGTGCCAGCAGCTTAGATACATACGAGCAGTACTTC.

The rearrangement links TRBV9 to TRBJ1-6, with unresolved D. CDR1 and CDR2 (germline): SGDLS, YYNGEE. Trimming shortened V by 0 bases and J by 10 bases, and 8 bases separated the two germline ends. CDR3 length: 13 amino acids. CDR3 sequence (DNA): TGTGCCAGCAGCGTAGTTGGAGGATCACCCCTCCACTTT. It is translated as CASSVVGGSPLHF.

The V and J genes are TRBV6-5 and TRBJ1-3; 9 bases fit TRBD1. V shed 6 bases and J 0 bases; nucleotides not matched to a gene: 3. The CDR3 contains 15 residues. Germline assignment: CDR1 MNHEY and CDR2 SVGAGI. The DNA of the CDR3 is TGTGCCAGCAGGGCGGACAGGGGCTCTGGAAACACCATATATTTT. Translated, it gives CASRADRGSGNTIYF.

This clone showed up just a few times. The chain links TRBV7-9 to TRBJ1-2, with a possible D match to TRBD1 (6 bases). This CDR3 has 13 amino acids. Trimming pared 11 bases from V and 0 bases from J, leaving 13 bases between. In germline, CDR1 is SEHNR, CDR2 FQNEAQ (reference sequence). CDR3: CAVSNRANYGYTF. In nucleotides, the CDR3 is TGTGCCGTATCGAACAGGGCTAACTATGGCTACACCTTC.

This chain joins TRBV27 and TRBJ2-2; no clear D. Between the trimmed V and J ends, which lost 1 base and 7 bases, there was a span of 7 bases. CDR1 and CDR2 from the germline V gene are MNHEY and SMNVEV (reference sequence). This CDR3 is built from 13 residues. The CDR3 DNA follows: TGTGCCAGCAGTTTATTGCCGGGCGGGGAGCTGTTTTTT. Its protein is CASSLLPGGELFF.

This chain connects TRBV6-1 to TRBJ1-1, with D possibly being TRBD1 (5 bases). CDR1 is MNHNS and CDR2 is SASEGT in the germline V gene. With 2 bases removed from V and 1 base from J, the gap between germline ends came to 8 bases. The length of the CDR3 is 14 residues. Here the CDR3 reads CASSESDRNTEAFF. In DNA, the CDR3 is TGTGCCAGCAGTGAATCTGACAGGAACACTGAAGCTTTCTTT.

The rearrangement joins TRBV12-2 to TRBJ1-5; the table's D gene call, TRBD1, was not cross checked with the DNA. TRBV12-2 is a known pseudogene. The CDR3 is 17 amino acids. DNA of the CDR3: TGTGCAAGTCGCTTAGGAACCAGGGGGAGCCCCCTTCAGCCCCAGCATTTT. Protein: CASRLGTRGSPLQPQHF.

The chain couples TRBV2 to TRBJ2-7, with 11 bases lining up with TRBD2. The germline V gene has CDR1 SNHLY and CDR2 FYNNEI. This CDR3 is built from 15 residues. With V trimmed by 6 bases and J by 1 base, 5 bases remained unmatched. In nucleotides, the CDR3 is TGTGCCAGCAGGGAGACTAGCGGGACTTCCTACGAGCAGTACTTC. Translation: CASRETSGTSYEQYF.